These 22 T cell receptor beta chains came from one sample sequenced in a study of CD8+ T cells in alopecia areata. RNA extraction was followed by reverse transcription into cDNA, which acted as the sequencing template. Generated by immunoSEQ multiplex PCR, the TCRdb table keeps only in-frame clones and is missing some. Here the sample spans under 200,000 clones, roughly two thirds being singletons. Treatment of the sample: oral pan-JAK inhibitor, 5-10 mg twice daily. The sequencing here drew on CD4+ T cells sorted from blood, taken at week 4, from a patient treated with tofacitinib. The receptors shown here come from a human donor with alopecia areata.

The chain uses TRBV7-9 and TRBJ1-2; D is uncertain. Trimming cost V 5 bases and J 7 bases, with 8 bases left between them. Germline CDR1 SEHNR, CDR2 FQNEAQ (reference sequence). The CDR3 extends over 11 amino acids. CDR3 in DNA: TGTGCCAGCAGCCGCTGGTTTGGCTACACCTTC. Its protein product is CASSRWFGYTF.

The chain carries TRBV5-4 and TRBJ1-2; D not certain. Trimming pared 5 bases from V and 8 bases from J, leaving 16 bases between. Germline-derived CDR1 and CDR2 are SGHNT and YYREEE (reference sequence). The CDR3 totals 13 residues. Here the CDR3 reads CASREDPTGGYTF. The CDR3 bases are TGTGCCAGCAGGGAGGATCCCACCGGAGGCTACACCTTC.

CDR3 coding DNA: TGTGCCAGCAGCTTAGTGGGCAGGAACTATGGCTACACCTTC. As protein: CASSLVGRNYGYTF. The chain joins TRBV11-2 to TRBJ1-2, with D unclear. The CDR3 covers 14 residues. Germline V gives CDR1 SGHAT, CDR2 FQNNGV. V was trimmed by 1 base and J by 2 bases, leaving 8 bases between them.

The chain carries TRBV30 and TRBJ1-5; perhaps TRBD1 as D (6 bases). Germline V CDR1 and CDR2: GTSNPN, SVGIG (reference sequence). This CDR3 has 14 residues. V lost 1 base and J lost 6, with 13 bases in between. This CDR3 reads CAWSALRGVQPQHF. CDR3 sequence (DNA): TGTGCCTGGAGTGCCCTCAGGGGAGTTCAGCCCCAGCATTTT. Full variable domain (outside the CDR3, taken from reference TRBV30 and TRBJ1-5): SQTIHQWPATLVQPVGSPLSLECTVEGTSNPNLYWYRQAAGRGLQLLFYSVGIGQISSEVPQNLSASRPQDRQFILSSKKLLLSDSGFYLCAWSALRGVQPQHFGDGTRLSIL.

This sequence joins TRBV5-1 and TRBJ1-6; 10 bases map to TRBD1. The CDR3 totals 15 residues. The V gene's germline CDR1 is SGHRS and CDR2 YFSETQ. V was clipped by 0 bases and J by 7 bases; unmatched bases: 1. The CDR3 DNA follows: TGCGCCAGCAGCTTGGTGGACAGGGGGAATTCACCCCTCCACTTT. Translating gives CASSLVDRGNSPLHF. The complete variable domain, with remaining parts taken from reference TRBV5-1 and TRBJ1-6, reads KAGVTQTPRYLIKTRGQQVTLSCSPISGHRSVSWYQQTPGQGLQFLFEYFSETQRNKGNFPGRFSGRQFSNSRSEMNVSTLELGDSALYLCASSLVDRGNSPLHFGNGTRLTVT.

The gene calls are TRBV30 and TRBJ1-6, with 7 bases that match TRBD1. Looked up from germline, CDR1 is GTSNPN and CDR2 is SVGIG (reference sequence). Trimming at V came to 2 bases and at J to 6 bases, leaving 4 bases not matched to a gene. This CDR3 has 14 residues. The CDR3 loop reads CAWSPRGRNSPLHF. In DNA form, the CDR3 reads TGTGCCTGGAGTCCTAGGGGGCGTAATTCACCCCTCCACTTT.

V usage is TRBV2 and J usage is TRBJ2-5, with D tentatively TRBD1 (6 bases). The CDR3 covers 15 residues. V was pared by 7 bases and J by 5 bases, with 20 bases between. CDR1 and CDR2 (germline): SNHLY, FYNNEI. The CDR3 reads CASKEVTGLRETQYF. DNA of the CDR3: TGTGCCAGCAAGGAAGTAACAGGGTTACGGGAGACCCAGTACTTC. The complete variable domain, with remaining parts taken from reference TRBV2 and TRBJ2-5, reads EPEVTQTPSHQVTQMGQEVILRCVPISNHLYFYWYRQILGQKVEFLVSFYNNEISEKSEIFDDQFSVERPDGSNFTLKIRSTKLEDSAMYFCASKEVTGLRETQYFGPGTRLLVL.

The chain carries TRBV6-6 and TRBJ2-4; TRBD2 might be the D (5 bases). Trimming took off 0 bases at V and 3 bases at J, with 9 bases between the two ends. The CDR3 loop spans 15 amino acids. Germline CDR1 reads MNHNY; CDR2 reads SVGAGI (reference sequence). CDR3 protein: CASSYSGDGKNIQYF. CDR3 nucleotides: TGTGCCAGCAGTTACTCCGGGGATGGCAAAAACATTCAGTACTTC.

This CDR3 reads CASSPPGLETQYF. DNA for the CDR3: TGCGCCAGCAGCCCCCCAGGGCTAGAGACCCAGTACTTC. The chain links TRBV5-1 to TRBJ2-5, with D possibly matching TRBD1 (5 bases). The germline V gene has CDR1 SGHRS and CDR2 YFSETQ. CDR3 length: 13 amino acids. V lost 4 bases, J lost 4 bases, and 11 bases lay in between.

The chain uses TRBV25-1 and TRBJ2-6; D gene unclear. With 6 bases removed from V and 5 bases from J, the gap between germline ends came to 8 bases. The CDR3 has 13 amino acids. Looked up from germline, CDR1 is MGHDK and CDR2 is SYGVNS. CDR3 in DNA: TGTGCCAGCAGCCCACAGTGGGCCAACGTCCTGACTTTC. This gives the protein CASSPQWANVLTF.

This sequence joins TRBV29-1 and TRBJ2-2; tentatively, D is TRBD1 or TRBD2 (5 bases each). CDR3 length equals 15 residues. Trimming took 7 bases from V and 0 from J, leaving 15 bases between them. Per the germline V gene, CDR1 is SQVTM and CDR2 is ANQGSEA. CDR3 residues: CSGKTGTANTGELFF. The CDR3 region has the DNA TGCAGCGGCAAAACCGGGACGGCGAACACCGGGGAGCTGTTTTTT.

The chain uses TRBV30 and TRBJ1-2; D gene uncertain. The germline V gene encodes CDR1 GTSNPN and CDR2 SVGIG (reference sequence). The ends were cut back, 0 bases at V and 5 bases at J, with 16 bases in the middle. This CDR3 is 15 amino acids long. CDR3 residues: CAWSVQTLTLYGYTF. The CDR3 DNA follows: TGTGCCTGGAGTGTACAGACTCTTACCCTTTATGGCTACACCTTC.

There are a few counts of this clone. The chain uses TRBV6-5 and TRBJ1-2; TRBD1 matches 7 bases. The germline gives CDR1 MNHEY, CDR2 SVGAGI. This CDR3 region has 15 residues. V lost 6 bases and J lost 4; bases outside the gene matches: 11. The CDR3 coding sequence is TGTGCCAGCAGGCGCCGGGACAGCGAATTCTATGGCTACACCTTC. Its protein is CASRRRDSEFYGYTF.

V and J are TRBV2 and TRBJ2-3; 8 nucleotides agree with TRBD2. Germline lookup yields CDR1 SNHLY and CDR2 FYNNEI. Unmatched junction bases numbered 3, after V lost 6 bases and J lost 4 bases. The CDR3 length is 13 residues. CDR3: CASSGGASDTQYF. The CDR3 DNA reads TGTGCCAGCAGCGGGGGGGCGTCAGATACGCAGTATTTT.

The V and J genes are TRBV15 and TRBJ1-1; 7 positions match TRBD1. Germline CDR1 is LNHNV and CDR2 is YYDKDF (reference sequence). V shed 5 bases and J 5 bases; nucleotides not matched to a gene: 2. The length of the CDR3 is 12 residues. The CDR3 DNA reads TGTGCCACCAGCCCAGGGGGGACTGAAGCTTTCTTT. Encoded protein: CATSPGGTEAFF.

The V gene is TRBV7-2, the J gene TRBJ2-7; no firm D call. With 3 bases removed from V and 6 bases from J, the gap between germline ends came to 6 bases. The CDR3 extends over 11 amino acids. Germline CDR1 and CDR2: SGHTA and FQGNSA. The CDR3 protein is CASSLRFEQYF. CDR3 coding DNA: TGTGCCAGCAGCTTGCGGTTCGAGCAGTACTTC. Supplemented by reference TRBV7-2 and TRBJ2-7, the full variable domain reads GAGVSQSPSNKVTEKGKDVELRCDPISGHTALYWYRQSLGQGLEFLIYFQGNSAPDKSGLPSDRFSAERTGGSVSTLTIQRTQQEDSAVYLCASSLRFEQYFGPGTRLTVT.

The CDR3 nucleotides are TGTGCCACCAGCAGAGACAGGGGCTATAATTCACCCCTCCACTTT. It yields the protein CATSRDRGYNSPLHF. This sequence joins TRBV15 and TRBJ1-6, with D possibly matching TRBD1 (6 bases). The CDR3 consists of 15 residues. V gave up 0 bases and J gave up 3 bases, with 6 bases separating them. Germline V gives CDR1 LNHNV, CDR2 YYDKDF (reference sequence).

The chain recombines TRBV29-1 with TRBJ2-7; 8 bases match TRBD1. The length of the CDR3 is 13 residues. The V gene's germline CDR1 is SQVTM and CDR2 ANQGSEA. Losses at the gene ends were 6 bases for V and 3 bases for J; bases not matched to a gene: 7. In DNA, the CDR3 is TGCAGCGTCGACAGGGGTGCGGGCTACGAGCAGTACTTC. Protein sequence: CSVDRGAGYEQYF.

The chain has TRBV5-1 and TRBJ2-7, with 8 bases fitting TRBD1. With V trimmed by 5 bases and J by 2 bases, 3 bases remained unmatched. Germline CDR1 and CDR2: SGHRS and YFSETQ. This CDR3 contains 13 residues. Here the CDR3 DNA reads TGCGCCAGCAGGGGGGACAGGCCCTACGAGCAGTACTTC. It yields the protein CASRGDRPYEQYF.

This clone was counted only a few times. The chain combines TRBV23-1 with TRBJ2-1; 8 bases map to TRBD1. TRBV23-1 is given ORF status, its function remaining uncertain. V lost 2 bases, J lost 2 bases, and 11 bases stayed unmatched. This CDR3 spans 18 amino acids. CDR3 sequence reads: CASSQAGPTGGAYNEQFF. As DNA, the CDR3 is TGCGCCAGCAGTCAAGCAGGCCCAACAGGGGGTGCCTACAATGAGCAGTTCTTC.

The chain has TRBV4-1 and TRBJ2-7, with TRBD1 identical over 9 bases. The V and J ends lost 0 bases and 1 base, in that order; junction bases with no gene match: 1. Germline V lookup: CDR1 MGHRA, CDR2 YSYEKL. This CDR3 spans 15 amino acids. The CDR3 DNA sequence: TGCGCCAGCAGCCAAGAAGGGACAGGGTCCTACGAGCAGTACTTC. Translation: CASSQEGTGSYEQYF.

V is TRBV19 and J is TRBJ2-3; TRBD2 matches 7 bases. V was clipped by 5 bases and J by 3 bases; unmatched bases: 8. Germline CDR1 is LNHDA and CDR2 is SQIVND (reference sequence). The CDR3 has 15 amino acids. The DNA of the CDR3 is TGTGCCAGTAGTTTCCAAGCGGGGACTACAGATACGCAGTATTTT. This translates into CASSFQAGTTDTQYF. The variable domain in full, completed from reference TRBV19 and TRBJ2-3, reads DGGITQSPKYLFRKEGQNVTLSCEQNLNHDAMYWYRQDPGQGLRLIYYSQIVNDFQKGDIAEGYSVSREKKESFPLTVTSAQKNPTAFYLCASSFQAGTTDTQYFGPGTRLTVL.